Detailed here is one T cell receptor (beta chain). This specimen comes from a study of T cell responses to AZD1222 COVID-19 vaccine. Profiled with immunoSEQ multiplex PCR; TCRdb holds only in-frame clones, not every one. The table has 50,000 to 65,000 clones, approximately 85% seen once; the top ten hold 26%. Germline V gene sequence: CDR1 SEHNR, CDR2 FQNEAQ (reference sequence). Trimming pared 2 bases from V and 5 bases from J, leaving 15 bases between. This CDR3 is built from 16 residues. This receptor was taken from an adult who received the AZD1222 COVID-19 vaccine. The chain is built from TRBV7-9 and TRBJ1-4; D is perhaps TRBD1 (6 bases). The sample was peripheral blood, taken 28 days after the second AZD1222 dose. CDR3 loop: CASSLKGVGPNEKLFF. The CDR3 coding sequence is TGTGCCAGCAGCTTAAAGGGGGTCGGTCCCAATGAAAAACTGTTTTTT.